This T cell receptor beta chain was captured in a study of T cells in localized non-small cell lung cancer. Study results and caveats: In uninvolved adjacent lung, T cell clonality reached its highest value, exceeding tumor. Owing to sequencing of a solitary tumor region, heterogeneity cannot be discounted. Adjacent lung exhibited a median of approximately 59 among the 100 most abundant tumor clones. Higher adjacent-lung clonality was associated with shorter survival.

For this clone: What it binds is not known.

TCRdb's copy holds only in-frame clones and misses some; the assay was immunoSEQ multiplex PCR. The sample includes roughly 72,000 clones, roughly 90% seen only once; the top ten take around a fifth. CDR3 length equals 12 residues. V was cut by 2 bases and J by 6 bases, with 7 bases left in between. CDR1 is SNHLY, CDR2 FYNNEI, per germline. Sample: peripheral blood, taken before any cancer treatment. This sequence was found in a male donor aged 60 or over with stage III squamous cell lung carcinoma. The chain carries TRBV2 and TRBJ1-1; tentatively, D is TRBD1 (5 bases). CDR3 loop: CASSELGAEAFF. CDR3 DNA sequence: TGTGCCAGCAGTGAATTAGGGGCTGAAGCTTTCTTT. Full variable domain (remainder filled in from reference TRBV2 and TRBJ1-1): EPEVTQTPSHQVTQMGQEVILRCVPISNHLYFYWYRQILGQKVEFLVSFYNNEISEKSEIFDDQFSVERPDGSNFTLKIRSTKLEDSAMYFCASSELGAEAFFGQGTRLTVV.